This T cell receptor beta chain was obtained from a study of blood T cells in healthy people across ages (dated by TCRdb to 2013 to 2016). For context, the study as a whole: In model experiments, template switching captured roughly one uniquely barcoded TCR beta cDNA molecule for every two T cells. Using deep sequencing normalized with unique cDNA molecular identifiers, the study measured how TCR beta repertoire diversity changes with age. The donors were split into four age groups: young (average 16 years), middle-aged (around 40), aged (62) and long-lived (roughly 80). To avoid experimental bias, donors of different ages were distributed randomly across sequencing lanes. The study analyzed two additional independent replicas of 1 million unique cDNA reads from the same blood draw for two donors, one aged 18 to 30 and one aged 80 or older. What the work shows at the level of the full study, not this receptor alone: Observed TCR beta diversity correlated strongly with the percentage of naive T cells measured by flow cytometry. Estimates of total diversity based on one million sequenced T cells were regarded as lower bounds and as underestimates. As age increased, observed TCR beta diversity per million T cells dropped in a roughly linear way, and a significant reduction was already evident by age 40. Because donor CMV infection status was unknown, age-related changes in expanded clonotypes were potentially confounded. Bulk unsorted PBMC profiling prevented conclusive comparison of naive and antigen-experienced compartments. The long-lived group showed more naive CD4+ T cells, fewer expanded clones and increased TCR diversity than the aged group, suggesting age selection.

Library preparation used 5' RACE. For sequencing, an Illumina HiSeq 2500 was employed. A second PCR of about 6 to 12 cycles was run with a J-beta primer mix and a sample-barcoded 5' primer. A template-switch 5' adaptor carrying 12 random nucleotides introduced a unique molecular identifier onto each TCR beta cDNA molecule. Each sample yielded at least 3 million CDR3-containing paired-end reads. First-strand cDNA synthesis was performed from all RNA using the Mint cDNA synthesis kit, with priming by a TRBC-specific oligonucleotide. All cDNA was treated with uracil-DNA glycosylase and then went through a first 18-cycle PCR with the universal primers M1SS and BC2_uni_R. In the source study's methods: For normalization, 1 million high-quality reads, each with a distinct molecular identifier, were randomly selected from each sample. Reads sharing molecular identifiers were discarded rather than binned into consensus sequences. MiTCR, with a Q25 quality threshold and the strictest error-elimination algorithm, was used for CDR3 identification, clonotype clustering and error correction. Lower-bound total TCR beta diversity was estimated with a nonparametric unseen species model using Euler transformation. TCRdb reprocessed the public reads (quality trimming at Q25 with fastp, clone calling with MiXCR) and kept in-frame beta chains. Rows matching on CDR3 protein sequence are summarized as one entry with the most common DNA and genes. TCRdb, not the authors, supplied the V and J calls. A total of roughly 2 million distinct CDR3 sequences appear in this sample, about 50% of them only once. Of the sample, roughly 2% is held by the ten largest clones.

In the case of this clonotype: What this receptor recognizes is not known. No much larger clone is present one base from it, and per-base qualities are unavailable.

V drops 0 bases and J drops 8 bases, leaving 5 bases in between. Measured from the cysteine to the phenylalanine, the CDR3 is 12 residues long. Only the CDR3 DNA stays, 36 bases, in frame from base 1. CDR1 and CDR2 are drawn from the germline V gene: LGHNA, YSLEER. The approximately 39 donors, aged about 6 to 95 years, were systemically healthy Caucasian individuals from Russia. Each donor gave ten milliliters of peripheral blood, drawn into EDTA-treated Vacutainer tubes. Ficoll-Paque density-gradient centrifugation was used to isolate PBMCs, with at least 7 million per sample. Trizol reagent was used to extract total RNA from PBMCs, with at least 6 micrograms per sample. For every donor, flow cytometry on a PBMC aliquot measured the percentage of naive CD45RAhigh/CD27high T cells.

This clonotype was obtained from a woman between 40 and 55 years old in good health. The sample consisted of blood. The chain is encoded by TRBV4-3 joined to TRBJ2-1; the D gene lacks a confident call. The CDR3 has the sequence CASSQDSHEQFF. The nucleotides are TGCGCCAGCAGCCAAGATTCCCATGAGCAGTTCTTC.